The entry below gives a single TCR beta chain sequence along with its context. The sample originates from a study of T-cell reconstitution after alpha-beta-depleted transplantation in children. V lost 0 bases and J lost 4, with 16 bases in between. Germline V CDR1 and CDR2: LGHNA, YSLEER. The CDR3 runs 16 residues. The library targeted TCRbeta and was prepared with unique molecular identifiers. TCRdb independently ran MiXCR on the PCR reads; one entry per CDR3 protein. Of 500,000 to 600,000 distinct CDR3 sequences listed, approximately 30% are singletons. The TCR was taken from a human donor who donated a stem cell graft to a child with aplastic anemia. The sample was PBMCs from the stem cell graft donor, taken from the stem cell graft. This chain joins TRBV4-3 and TRBJ2-7; D remains unclear. The CDR3 protein is CASSQDRAGAAYEQYF. DNA of the CDR3: TGCGCCAGCAGCCAAGATAGGGCAGGAGCCGCTTACGAGCAGTACTTC.